The source of this T cell receptor (beta chain) is a study of post-analysis software for immune sequencing data. Findings of the study overall: Included in a set of five TRBV segments more frequent in patients than controls were TRBV5-6, TRBV5-1 and TRBV20-1. With F measure, samples from one preparation batch clustered together strongly. Significantly decreased normalized Chao1 diversity was recorded for multiple sclerosis patients relative to controls.

Presence of unique molecular identifiers characterized the TCR beta cDNA libraries. Each sample of about 0.95 to 11 million input T cells yielded roughly 500,000 cDNA molecules, so each molecule approximated one T cell. TCRdb analysed the PCR reads with MiXCR anew, one entry per CDR3 protein. The sample lists approximately 350,000 distinct CDR3 sequences; approximately 33% were seen once. Germline V gene data show CDR1 as SGHTA and CDR2 as FQGNSA. This CDR3 has 17 amino acids. V lost 5 bases to trimming and J lost 0 bases; unmatched junction nucleotides: 11. This clonotype was seen more than once but under ten times. Its antigen is undetermined.

The chain links TRBV7-2 to TRBJ2-3, with 7 bases matching TRBD2. This TCR derives from a girl under 18 with multiple sclerosis. What was sequenced was blood. The CDR3 here is CASSPTLTSLSTDTQYF. CDR3 in DNA: TGTGCCAGCAGCCCTACGCTGACTAGCCTTAGCACAGATACGCAGTATTTT.